These 14 T cell receptor beta chains were sequenced from one sample in a study of control samples from healthy donors and cancer patients. The repertoire was sequenced with immunoSEQ multiplex PCR; TCRdb's copy has only in-frame clones and lacks some. The sample consists of approximately 79,000 clones, 75% to 90% of them appearing once. The source material was blood. The receptors stem from a middle-aged man in good health.

The chain is built from TRBV9 and TRBJ2-1; TRBD2 matches 13 bases. V lost 1 base and J lost 5; bases outside the gene matches: 15. CDR1 is SGDLS and CDR2 is YYNGEE in the germline V gene. The CDR3 is 20 residues long. The CDR3 DNA sequence: TGTGCCAGCAGCGTACGGGCCGGTTGGACTAGCGGGGGCCTGAACAATGAGCAGTTCTTC. Translating gives CASSVRAGWTSGGLNNEQFF. The full variable domain, with the rest looked up from reference TRBV9 and TRBJ2-1, is DSGVTQTPKHLITATGQRVTLRCSPRSGDLSVYWYQQSLDQGLQFLIQYYNGEERAKGNILERFSAQQFPDLHSELNLSSLELGDSALYFCASSVRAGWTSGGLNNEQFFGPGTRLTVL.

This chain links TRBV19 with TRBJ2-5; D is unresolved. V shed 5 bases and J shed 1 base, with 8 bases lying between them. The CDR3 runs to 13 residues. Germline V gives CDR1 LNHDA, CDR2 SQIVND (reference sequence). CDR3 residues: CASSGLIQETQYF. For the CDR3, the DNA is TGTGCCAGTAGTGGCCTAATCCAAGAGACCCAGTACTTC.

This clone was detected only once. The chain combines TRBV7-3 with TRBJ2-1; the D gene is possibly TRBD2 (7 bases). Per the germline V gene, CDR1 is SGHTA and CDR2 is FQGTGA. The V end lost 2 bases, the J end lost 6 bases, and 11 bases lay between the germline ends. The CDR3 consists of 14 residues. The CDR3 coding sequence is TGTGCCAGCAGCTTATATCGGGGGGCCAATGAGCAGTTCTTC. This gives the protein CASSLYRGANEQFF.

This chain uses TRBV9 with TRBJ2-3, with 7 positions matching TRBD1. The germline gives CDR1 SGDLS, CDR2 YYNGEE. With V trimmed by 3 bases and J by 2 bases, 6 bases remained unmatched. The CDR3 has 15 amino acids. The CDR3 here is CASSDQGGYTDTQYF. CDR3 nucleotides: TGTGCCAGCAGCGACCAAGGGGGCTACACAGATACGCAGTATTTT.

The rearrangement links TRBV18 to TRBJ2-4, with D possibly TRBD1 on 5 matching bases. The CDR3 is made up of 15 amino acids. V dropped 4 bases and J dropped 0 bases, with 10 bases sitting between them. The germline gives CDR1 KGHSH, CDR2 LQKENI. The CDR3 spells CASSRKGEAKNIQYF. The CDR3 region has the DNA TGTGCCAGCTCACGGAAAGGGGAAGCCAAAAACATTCAGTACTTC.

V usage is TRBV24-1 and J usage is TRBJ2-1; D is unclear. Germline loops: CDR1 KGHDR, CDR2 SFDVKD. Trimming removed 4 bases at V and 5 bases at J, with 8 bases between. The CDR3 runs 13 residues. The CDR3: CATSDPINNEQFF. CDR3 coding DNA: TGTGCCACCAGTGACCCGATTAACAATGAGCAGTTCTTC.

This clone was detected only once. The genes are TRBV5-1 and TRBJ1-4; a possible D gene is TRBD1 (6 bases). With 4 bases removed from V and 1 base from J, the gap between germline ends came to 8 bases. Germline-derived CDR1 and CDR2 are SGHRS and YFSETQ. This CDR3 region has 14 residues. The CDR3 is CASSPDRTNEKLFF. In DNA form, the CDR3 reads TGCGCCAGCAGCCCGGACAGAACTAATGAAAAACTGTTTTTT.

The chain joins TRBV27 to TRBJ2-6, with 7 bases fitting TRBD1. The J segment lost 4 bases and the V segment lost 1 base, leaving 16 bases of the junction unmatched. The CDR3 loop spans 20 amino acids. Germline values: CDR1 MNHEY, CDR2 SMNVEV (reference sequence). CDR3 bases: TGTGCCAGCAGTTTATACCGCCCGGGACAGAGGGTTGGGGGGGCCAACGTCCTGACTTTC. Translating it yields CASSLYRPGQRVGGANVLTF. Complete variable domain (other parts from reference TRBV27 and TRBJ2-6): EAQVTQNPRYLITVTGKKLTVTCSQNMNHEYMSWYRQDPGLGLRQIYYSMNVEVTDKGDVPEGYKVSRKEKRNFPLILESPSPNQTSLYFCASSLYRPGQRVGGANVLTFGAGSRLTVL.

This chain joins TRBV5-1 and TRBJ2-5; 7 bases are shared with TRBD1. Germline V CDR1 and CDR2: SGHRS, YFSETQ. V lost 6 bases, J lost 5 bases, and 10 bases stayed unmatched. The CDR3 has 14 residues. In DNA, the CDR3 is TGCGCCAGCAATAAGGGGGCCCCGACGGAGACCCAGTACTTC. Amino acids: CASNKGAPTETQYF.

The chain has TRBV6-5 and TRBJ1-3, with D hard to call. Trimming removed 10 bases at V and 0 bases at J, with 7 bases between. From germline, CDR1 is MNHEY and CDR2 SVGAGI. The CDR3 is made up of 12 amino acids. CDR3 in amino acids: CATRSSGNTIYF. In nucleotides, the CDR3 is TGTGCCACCCGCAGCTCTGGAAACACCATATATTTT.

A few counts support this clone. The chain links TRBV7-2 to TRBJ1-5; a weak D match, TRBD1 (6 bases). This CDR3 spans 16 amino acids. Trimming pared 5 bases from V and 6 bases from J, leaving 20 bases between. CDR1 and CDR2 (germline): SGHTA, FQGNSA. CDR3 sequence reads: CASSADRAGEGQPQHF. The CDR3 DNA follows: TGTGCCAGCAGCGCTGACCGGGCAGGGGAAGGTCAGCCCCAGCATTTT.

The chain links TRBV7-8 to TRBJ1-1, with D maybe TRBD1 (5 bases). Trimming took 1 base from V and 4 from J, leaving 10 bases between them. CDR1 is SGHVS and CDR2 is FQNEAQ in the germline V gene. The CDR3 consists of 14 residues. CDR3 nucleotide sequence: TGTGCCAGCAGCTTAGTTGAGGGGCGCACTGAAGCTTTCTTT. This sequence encodes CASSLVEGRTEAFF.

The V call is TRBV18, the J call TRBJ1-2; D gene uncertain. The V gene lost 4 bases and the J gene lost 8 bases, with 23 bases spanning the gap. Germline V gene sequence: CDR1 KGHSH, CDR2 LQKENI. This CDR3 has 16 residues. Here the CDR3 reads CASSHRQDRPSRGYTF. The CDR3 nucleotides are TGTGCCAGCTCACACCGGCAAGACCGCCCCAGCAGAGGCTACACCTTC. The variable domain in full, completed from reference TRBV18 and TRBJ1-2, reads NAGVMQNPRHLVRRRGQEARLRCSPMKGHSHVYWYRQLPEEGLKFMVYLQKENIIDESGMPKERFSAEFPKEGPSILRIQQVVRGDSAAYFCASSHRQDRPSRGYTFGSGTRLTVV.

This chain joins TRBV19 and TRBJ1-2; D possibly corresponds to TRBD1 (5 bases). The CDR3 has 15 amino acids. V shed 0 bases and J shed 6 bases, with 14 bases lying between them. Germline V gene sequence: CDR1 LNHDA, CDR2 SQIVND (reference sequence). As DNA, the CDR3 is TGTGCCAGTAGTATAGAACCAGGGAGTCCAGATGGCTACACCTTC. This encodes CASSIEPGSPDGYTF.